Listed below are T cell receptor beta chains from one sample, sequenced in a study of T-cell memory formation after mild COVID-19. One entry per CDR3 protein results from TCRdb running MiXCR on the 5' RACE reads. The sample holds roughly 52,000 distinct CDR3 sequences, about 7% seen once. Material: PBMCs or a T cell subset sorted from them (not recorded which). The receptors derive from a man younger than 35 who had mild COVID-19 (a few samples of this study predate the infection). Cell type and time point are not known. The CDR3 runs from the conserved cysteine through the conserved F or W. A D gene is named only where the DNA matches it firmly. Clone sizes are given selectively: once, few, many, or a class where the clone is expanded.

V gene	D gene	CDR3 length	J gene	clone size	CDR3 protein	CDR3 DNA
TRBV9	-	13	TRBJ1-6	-	CASSVGVVSPLHF	TGTGCCAGCAGCGTAGGTGTGGTCTCACCCCTCCACTTT
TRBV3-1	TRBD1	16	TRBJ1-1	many	CASSQPPGQGGTEAFF	TGTGCCAGCAGCCAACCTCCGGGACAGGGGGGAACTGAAGCTTTCTTT
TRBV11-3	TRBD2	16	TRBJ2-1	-	CASSLYGGAEFTEQFF	TGTGCCAGCAGCTTATACGGGGGGGCCGAGTTCACTGAGCAGTTCTTC
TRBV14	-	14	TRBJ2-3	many	CASSPAGSTDTQYF	TGTGCCAGCAGCCCCGCAGGGAGCACAGATACGCAGTATTTT
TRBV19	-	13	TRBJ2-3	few	CASTTTSPDTQYF	TGTGCCAGTACTACGACTAGTCCAGATACGCAGTATTTT
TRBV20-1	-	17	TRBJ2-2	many	CSATGPGQATNTGELFF	TGCAGTGCTACCGGGCCGGGGCAAGCCACGAACACCGGGGAGCTGTTTTTT
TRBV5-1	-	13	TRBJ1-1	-	CASSLSLGAEAFF	TGCGCCAGCAGCTTGTCCCTGGGGGCTGAAGCTTTCTTT
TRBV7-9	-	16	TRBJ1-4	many	CASSLGFRGTNEKLFF	TGTGCCAGCAGCTTAGGTTTCAGGGGAACTAATGAAAAACTGTTTTTT
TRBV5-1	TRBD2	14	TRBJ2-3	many	CASSLGTSGDTQYF	TGCGCCAGCAGCCTGGGGACTAGTGGAGATACGCAGTATTTT
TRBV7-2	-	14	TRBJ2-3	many	CASSPGLITDTQYF	TGTGCCAGCAGCCCGGGACTGATCACAGATACGCAGTATTTT
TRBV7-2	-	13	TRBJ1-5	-	CASSLGREQPQHF	TGTGCCAGCAGCTTAGGAAGGGAGCAGCCCCAGCATTTT
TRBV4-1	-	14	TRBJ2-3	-	CASSQPRLEDTQYF	TGCGCCAGCAGCCAGCCCAGACTTGAAGATACGCAGTATTTT
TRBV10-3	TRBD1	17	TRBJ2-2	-	CAISDRDRGRNTGELFF	TGTGCCATCAGTGACCGGGACAGGGGACGGAACACCGGGGAGCTGTTTTTT
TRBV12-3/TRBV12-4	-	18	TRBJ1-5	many	CASSSIEVSGDYIQPQHF	TGTGCCAGCAGTTCTATAGAGGTATCAGGGGATTATATTCAGCCCCAGCATTTT
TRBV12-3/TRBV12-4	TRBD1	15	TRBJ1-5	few	CASSQTGTEYQPQHF	TGTGCCAGCAGTCAAACCGGGACAGAATATCAGCCCCAGCATTTT
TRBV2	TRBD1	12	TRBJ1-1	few	CASSELDREAFF	TGTGCCAGCAGTGAATTGGACAGGGAAGCTTTCTTT
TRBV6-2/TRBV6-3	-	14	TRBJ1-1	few	CASSNLNGLTEAFF	TGTGCCAGCAGCAATCTAAACGGGCTTACTGAAGCTTTCTTT
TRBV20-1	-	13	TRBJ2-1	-	CSTQGIEMSEQFF	TGCAGTACACAGGGAATAGAGATGAGTGAGCAGTTCTTC
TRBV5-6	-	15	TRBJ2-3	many	CASSLEQYSTDTQYF	TGTGCCAGCAGCTTGGAACAGTATAGCACAGATACGCAGTATTTT
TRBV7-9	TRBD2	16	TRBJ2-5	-	CASSQGLAGVQETQYF	TGTGCCAGCAGCCAGGGACTAGCGGGGGTCCAAGAGACCCAGTACTTC
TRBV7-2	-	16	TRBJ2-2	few	CASSLFFPGYTGELFF	TGTGCCAGCAGCTTATTCTTCCCAGGGTACACCGGGGAGCTGTTTTTT
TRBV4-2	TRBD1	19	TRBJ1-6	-	CASSQEIQAGGSYNSPLHF	TGTGCCAGCAGCCAAGAAATTCAGGCAGGGGGCTCCTATAATTCACCCCTCCACTTT
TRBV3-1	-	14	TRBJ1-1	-	CASSQDFRDTEAFF	TGTGCCAGCAGCCAAGATTTCCGGGACACTGAAGCTTTCTTT